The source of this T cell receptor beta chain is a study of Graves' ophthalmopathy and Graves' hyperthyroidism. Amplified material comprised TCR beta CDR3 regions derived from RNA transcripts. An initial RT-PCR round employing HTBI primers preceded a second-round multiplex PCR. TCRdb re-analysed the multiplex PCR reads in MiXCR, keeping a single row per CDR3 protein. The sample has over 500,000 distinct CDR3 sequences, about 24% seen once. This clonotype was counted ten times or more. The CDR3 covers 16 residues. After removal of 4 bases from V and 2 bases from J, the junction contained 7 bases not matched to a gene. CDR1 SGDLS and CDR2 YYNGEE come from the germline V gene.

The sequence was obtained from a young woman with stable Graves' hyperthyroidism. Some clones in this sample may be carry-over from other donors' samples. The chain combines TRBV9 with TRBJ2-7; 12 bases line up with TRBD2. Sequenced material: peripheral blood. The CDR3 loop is CASSHGTSGHPYEQYF. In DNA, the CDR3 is TGTGCCAGCAGCCACGGGACTAGCGGGCATCCCTACGAGCAGTACTTC.